The entry that follows covers one TCR beta chain sequence. Its antigen is as yet unknown. This may come from a read error, since a much larger clone is one base off. As to time point: persistent/refractory GD, antithyroid drugs over 5 years with positive TRAb. From PBMCs, RNA was extracted and then used to make the TCR library. The guidelines of the American Thyroid Association were the basis for diagnosing Graves' disease. Building of the TCR beta libraries involved iRepertoire HTBI primers and Arm-PCR of CDR3 regions. In the authors' methods: Samples jointly harbored 60 to 65 TRBV and about 13 TRBJ segments. One entry per CDR3 protein results from TCRdb running MiXCR on the multiplex PCR reads. For this entry, the V and J calls and clone size follow TCRdb and not the study's own pipeline. The sample shows 350,000 to 500,000 distinct CDR3 sequences, roughly 23% of them seen only once. These data come from a study of regulatory T cells in long-lasting Graves disease. Study-wide results and caveats: Patients with persistent disease showed a bias toward TRBV28, TRBJ1-2 and TRBJ2-5.

The CDR3 extends over 14 amino acids. CDR1 is SNHLY, CDR2 FYNNEI, per germline. The V gene is TRBV2, the J gene TRBJ2-5; 8 bases line up with TRBD1. The specimen comprised peripheral blood mononuclear cells (PBMCs), sampled when the disease was refractory, from a patient treated with antithyroid drugs. This clonotype originated in a female donor with Graves disease. The CDR3 DNA reads TGTACCAGCAGGGACAGGTTGAGGATGGAGACCCAGTACTTC. It is translated as CTSRDRLRMETQYF.